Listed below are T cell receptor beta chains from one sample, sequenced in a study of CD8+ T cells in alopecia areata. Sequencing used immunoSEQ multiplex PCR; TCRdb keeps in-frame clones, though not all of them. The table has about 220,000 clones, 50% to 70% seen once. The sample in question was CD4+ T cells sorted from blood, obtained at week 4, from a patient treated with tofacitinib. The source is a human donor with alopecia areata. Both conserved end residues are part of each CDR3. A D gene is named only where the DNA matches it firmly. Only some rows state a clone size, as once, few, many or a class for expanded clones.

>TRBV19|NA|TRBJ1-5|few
CASKWGEFQPQHF
TGTGCCAGCAAATGGGGGGAATTTCAGCCCCAGCATTTT
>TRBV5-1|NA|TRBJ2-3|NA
CASSLAVGTDTQYF
TGCGCCAGCAGCTTGGCAGTGGGCACAGATACGCAGTATTTT
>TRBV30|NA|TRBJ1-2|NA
CAWTEPYRGGYGYTF
TGTGCCTGGACTGAACCATACCGCGGGGGCTATGGCTACACCTTC
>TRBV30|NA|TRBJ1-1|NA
CALAYKSGGASTEAFF
TGTGCCCTGGCGTACAAGTCCGGGGGGGCCTCGACTGAAGCTTTCTTT
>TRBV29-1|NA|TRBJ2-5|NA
CSVEDLRQGPQETQYF
TGCAGCGTTGAAGATCTTAGGCAGGGTCCTCAAGAGACCCAGTACTTC
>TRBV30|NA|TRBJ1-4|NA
CAWSRGRGNEKLFF
TGTGCCTGGAGTCGGGGAAGGGGTAATGAAAAACTGTTTTTT
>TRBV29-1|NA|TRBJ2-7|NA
CSVGDVSYEQYF
TGCAGCGTTGGGGACGTTTCCTACGAGCAGTACTTC
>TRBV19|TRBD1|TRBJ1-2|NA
CASSNGTGNGHTF
TGTGCCAGTAGTAACGGGACAGGGAATGGCCACACCTTC
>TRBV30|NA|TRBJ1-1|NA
CAWSVRGFVDSRNTEAFF
TGTGCCTGGAGTGTACGAGGGTTCGTAGACAGCCGTAACACTGAAGCTTTCTTT
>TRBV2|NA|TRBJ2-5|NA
CASRRSETQYF
TGTGCCAGCCGCCGGTCGGAGACCCAGTACTTC
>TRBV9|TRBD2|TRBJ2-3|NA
CASSLQTSSGELPIIPAATQYF
TGTGCCAGCAGCCTCCAGACCTCTAGCGGGGAGCTTCCCATCATCCCCGCCGCTACGCAGTATTTT
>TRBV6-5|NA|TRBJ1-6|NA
CASRTTGGGSPLHF
TGTGCCAGCAGGACCACAGGAGGCGGATCACCCCTCCACTTT
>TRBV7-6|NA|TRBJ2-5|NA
CASSPVQTIWETQYF
TGTGCCAGCAGCCCGGTGCAAACTATATGGGAGACCCAGTACTTC
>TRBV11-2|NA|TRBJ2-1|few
CASSLDLGLSSYNEQFF
TGTGCCAGCAGCTTAGATCTAGGGCTAAGCTCCTACAATGAGCAGTTCTTC
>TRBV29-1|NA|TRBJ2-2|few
CSARGWGRSLTGELFF
TGCAGCGCCCGGGGGTGGGGCAGGTCCCTCACCGGGGAGCTGTTTTTT
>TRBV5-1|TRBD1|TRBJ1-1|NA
CASSLDGQGTEAFF
TGCGCCAGCAGCTTGGACGGACAGGGCACTGAAGCTTTCTTT
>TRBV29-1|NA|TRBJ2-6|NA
CSGMTDPRANVLTF
TGCAGCGGCATGACCGATCCGAGGGCCAACGTCCTGACTTTC
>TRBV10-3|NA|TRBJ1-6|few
CAISPLGGDSPLHF
TGTGCCATCAGCCCCCTGGGAGGGGATTCACCCCTCCACTTT
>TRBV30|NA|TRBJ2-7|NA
CAWSPTEYEQYF
TGTGCCTGGAGCCCCACAGAATACGAGCAGTACTTC
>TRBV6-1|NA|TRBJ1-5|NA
CASRENQPQHF
TGTGCCAGCAGGGAGAATCAGCCCCAGCATTTT
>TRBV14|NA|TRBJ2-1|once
CASSQVRGNEQFF
TGTGCCAGCAGCCAGGTTAGGGGCAATGAGCAGTTCTTC
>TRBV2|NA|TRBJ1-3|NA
CASSPQANSGNTIYF
TGTGCCAGCAGTCCCCAGGCGAACTCTGGAAACACCATATATTTT
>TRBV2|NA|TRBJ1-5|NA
CASSGGDRFNQPQHF
TGTGCCAGCAGCGGAGGAGACAGGTTCAATCAGCCCCAGCATTTT
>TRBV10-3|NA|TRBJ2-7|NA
CATQGGYEQYF
TGTGCCACCCAAGGGGGATACGAGCAGTACTTC
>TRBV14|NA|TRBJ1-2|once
CASSQTPHYGYTF
TGTGCCAGCAGCCAAACACCTCACTATGGCTACACCTTC
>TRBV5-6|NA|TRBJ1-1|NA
CASRDRLQGYTEAFF
TGTGCCAGCAGAGACCGCCTACAGGGATACACTGAAGCTTTCTTT
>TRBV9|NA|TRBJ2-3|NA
CASSVAGDTQYF
TGTGCCAGCAGCGTAGCCGGGGATACGCAGTATTTT
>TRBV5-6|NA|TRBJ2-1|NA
CASSYRALAAGEQFF
TGTGCCAGCAGCTACCGGGCTCTCGCTGCGGGTGAGCAGTTCTTC
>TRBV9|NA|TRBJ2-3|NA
CASSGLDGLTDTQYF
TGTGCCAGCAGCGGTTTGGACGGACTCACAGATACGCAGTATTTT
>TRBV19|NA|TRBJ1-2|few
CASRVRPSNYGYTF
TGTGCCAGTAGAGTAAGACCGTCTAACTATGGCTACACCTTC
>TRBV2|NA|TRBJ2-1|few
CASNVVQTAYNEQFF
TGTGCCAGCAACGTTGTCCAAACCGCCTACAATGAGCAGTTCTTC
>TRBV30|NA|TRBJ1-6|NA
CAWKGQGKSPLHF
TGTGCCTGGAAAGGTCAGGGTAAATCACCCCTCCACTTT
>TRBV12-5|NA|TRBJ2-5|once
CASGLGRRGETQYF
TGTGCTAGTGGTTTGGGGAGACGGGGAGAGACCCAGTACTTC
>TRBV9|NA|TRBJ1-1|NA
CASSVVGSTEAFF
TGTGCCAGCAGCGTAGTCGGGAGCACTGAAGCTTTCTTT
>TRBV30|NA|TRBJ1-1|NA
CAWRFRGVRNTEAFF
TGTGCCTGGAGATTCCGGGGGGTTCGGAACACTGAAGCTTTCTTT
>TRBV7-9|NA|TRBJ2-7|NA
CASSSTYEQYF
TGTGCCAGCAGCTCCACCTACGAGCAGTACTTC
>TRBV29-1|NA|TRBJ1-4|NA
CSVAPPNEKLFF
TGCAGCGTTGCCCCCCCTAATGAAAAACTGTTTTTT
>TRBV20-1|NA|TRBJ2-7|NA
CSANIRDEQYF
TGCAGTGCCAACATCAGGGACGAGCAGTACTTC
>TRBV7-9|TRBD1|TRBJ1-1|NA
CASSLVGTGVNTEAFF
TGTGCCAGCAGCTTAGTGGGGACAGGGGTGAACACTGAAGCTTTCTTT
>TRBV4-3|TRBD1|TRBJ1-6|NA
CASSQQGAKNSPLHF
TGCGCCAGCAGCCAACAGGGGGCTAAAAATTCACCCCTCCACTTT
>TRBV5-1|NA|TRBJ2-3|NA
CASTEKQGDTQYF
TGCGCCAGCACGGAGAAACAAGGTGATACGCAGTATTTT
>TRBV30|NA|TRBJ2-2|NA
CAWSSWNREAGELFF
TGTGCCTGGAGTAGTTGGAACAGGGAGGCCGGGGAGCTGTTTTTT
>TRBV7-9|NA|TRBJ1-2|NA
CASSLGRGGYGYTF
TGTGCCAGCAGCTTAGGAAGGGGCGGCTATGGCTACACCTTC
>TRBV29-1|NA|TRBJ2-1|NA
CSVGRNNEQFF
TGCAGCGTTGGTAGGAACAATGAGCAGTTCTTC
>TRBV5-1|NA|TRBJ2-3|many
CASSFRGLPTDTQYF
TGCGCCAGCAGCTTCCGGGGGCTCCCCACAGATACGCAGTATTTT
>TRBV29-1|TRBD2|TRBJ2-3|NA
CSVGLAGTGAGTQYF
TGCAGCGTTGGGCTAGCGGGAACGGGTGCGGGTACGCAGTATTTT